These T cell receptor beta chains were read from a single sample in a study of PD-1 and CTLA-4 blockade in melanoma. Generated by immunoSEQ multiplex PCR, the TCRdb table keeps only in-frame clones and is missing some. The table lists under 40,000 clones, about 88% of them singletons, with roughly 6.1% in the top ten. Specimen: CD8+ T cells from peripheral blood, collected from a patient given anti-PD-1 treatment. These receptors were collected from a human donor with melanoma. The CDR3 runs from the conserved cysteine through the conserved F or W. D genes are given only for firm matches. Size is omitted from some rows. Given values are once, few, many or a class for expanded clones.

TRBD1	TRBV29-1	TRBJ2-7	NA	TGCAGCGTCCCGGGACAGAAATGGACCGAGCAGTACTTC	CSVPGQKWTEQYF
NA	TRBV7-9	TRBJ2-1	NA	TGTGCCAGCAGCACGAGTCGGGGGATGGGAGGCAATGAGCAGTTCTTC	CASSTSRGMGGNEQFF
TRBD1	TRBV19	TRBJ1-1	NA	TGTGCCAGTATTCTTGGGACAGGGGGCACTGAAGCTTTCTTT	CASILGTGGTEAFF
NA	TRBV7-9	TRBJ2-1	NA	TGTGCCAGCAGCTCAGGGTACAATGAGCAGTTCTTC	CASSSGYNEQFF
NA	TRBV27	TRBJ1-2	NA	TGTGCCAGTGGGTATAACTATGGCTACACCTTC	CASGYNYGYTF
NA	TRBV29-1	TRBJ1-1	NA	TGCAGCGTTGAGGGGCAAAACACTGAAGCTTTCTTT	CSVEGQNTEAFF
NA	TRBV4-1	TRBJ2-4	NA	TGCGCCAGCAGCCAAGGGTCTTACGAGGGAAAGGCCAAAAACATTCAGTACTTC	CASSQGSYEGKAKNIQYF
NA	TRBV3-1/TRBV3-2	TRBJ1-2	NA	TGTGCCAGCAGCCCCAACCAGGCCTATGGCTACACCTTC	CASSPNQAYGYTF
NA	TRBV6-5	TRBJ1-4	once	TGTGCCAGCAGCCACCAGGGAGGGGATGAAAAACTGTTTTTT	CASSHQGGDEKLFF
NA	TRBV6-5	TRBJ2-6	NA	TGTGCCAGCAGTCCCACTCAGGACGGGGCCAACGTCCTGACTTTC	CASSPTQDGANVLTF
TRBD1	TRBV28	TRBJ1-4	NA	TGTGCCAGCAGTCCGGGACAGGGGGCTAATGAAAAACTGTTTTTT	CASSPGQGANEKLFF
TRBD2	TRBV6-5	TRBJ2-1	NA	TGTGCCAGCAGTCAGACTAGCTGGGGTGAGCAGTTCTTC	CASSQTSWGEQFF
NA	TRBV30	TRBJ1-2	NA	TGTGCCTGGAGCACCCCCCTGGGCGGCTATGGCTACACCTTC	CAWSTPLGGYGYTF
TRBD1	TRBV6-2/TRBV6-3	TRBJ2-7	NA	TGTGCCAGCAGCAGGGACAGGGGGCGCGACGAGCAGTACTTC	CASSRDRGRDEQYF
NA	TRBV19	TRBJ1-1	once	TGTGCCAGTCGCAGGGGACCGTTTGAAGCTTTCTTT	CASRRGPFEAFF
NA	TRBV7-8	TRBJ1-4	NA	TGTGCCAGCAGCTTAGAGGTCGGTTACAATGAAAAACTGTTTTTT	CASSLEVGYNEKLFF
TRBD1	TRBV6-5	TRBJ1-6	NA	TGTGCCAGCAGTCTGACAGGGGCGTCACCCCTCCACTTT	CASSLTGASPLHF
TRBD1	TRBV4-1	TRBJ1-1	few	TGCGCCAGCAGCCACGCAGGGGGGATGAACACTGAAGCTTTCTTT	CASSHAGGMNTEAFF
NA	TRBV7-9	TRBJ2-7	NA	TGTGCCAGCAGTCCAGACAAAGCCTACGAGCAGTACTTC	CASSPDKAYEQYF
TRBD1	TRBV7-6	TRBJ2-2	NA	TGTGCCAGCAGAGCCGGGACAGGCAACACCGGGGAGCTGTTTTTT	CASRAGTGNTGELFF
NA	TRBV28	TRBJ2-7	NA	TGTGCCAGCAGTGGAAGCAGTTCCTACGAGCAGTACTTC	CASSGSSSYEQYF
NA	TRBV4-1	TRBJ1-3	NA	TGCGCCAGCAGCCAAGTTAGGGGAAATCCTGGAAACACCATATATTTT	CASSQVRGNPGNTIYF
NA	TRBV4-1	TRBJ1-1	NA	TGCGCCAGCAGCCAAGATCAGTCCGGGGGGGCTTTCTTT	CASSQDQSGGAFF
NA	TRBV7-9	TRBJ2-3	NA	TGTGCCAGCAGCTTAGGGGGTTTCACAGATACGCAGTATTTT	CASSLGGFTDTQYF
NA	TRBV2	TRBJ1-2	once	TGTGCCAGCAGTGAGCAGTATGGCTACACCTTC	CASSEQYGYTF
NA	TRBV18	TRBJ2-7	NA	TGTGCCAGCTCCCCGGACCGAATACCTACAAGCTCCTACGAGCAGTACTTC	CASSPDRIPTSSYEQYF
NA	TRBV28	TRBJ2-3	NA	TGTGCCAGCAGTTTCCGACTGCATACGCAGTATTTT	CASSFRLHTQYF
NA	TRBV9	TRBJ1-6	NA	TGTGCCAGCAGCGCGGGGGGGGAATCCTATAATTCACCCCTCCACTTT	CASSAGGESYNSPLHF